This T cell receptor (beta chain) was documented in a study of T cell repertoires in cytomegalovirus infection. At the level of the study: Public TCR beta signatures provided an indication of both CMV infection and a matching HLA type. Study results and caveats: It was HLA-C-restricted CMV-specific TCR beta clonotypes that dominated the response ex vivo. Based on cumulative public TCR beta family frequency, carriers of CMV plus the relevant HLA were identified.

TCRdb independently ran MiXCR on the reads; one entry per CDR3 protein. The sample yields around 230,000 distinct CDR3 sequences, around 6.6% seen once. Concerning this clonotype: The antigen is undetermined.

This CDR3 is built from 15 residues. With 6 bases removed from V and 4 bases from J, the gap between germline ends came to 21 bases. In germline, CDR1 is DFQATT, CDR2 SNEGSKA (reference sequence). The chain recombines TRBV20-1 with TRBJ1-1; the D gene is possibly TRBD1 (6 bases). The sequenced sample was PBMCs. This receptor was taken from a human donor in good health (CMV status not recorded). Some clones in this sample may be carry-over from other donors' samples. CDR3 coding DNA: TGCAGTGCCGAACCTAGGGGGGCGGGTGGCACTGAAGCTTTCTTT. It yields the protein CSAEPRGAGGTEAFF.